A single sample is the source of the 18 T cell receptor beta chains below, sequenced in a study of graft-versus-host responses after intestinal transplantation. Graft tissue was processed to release intraepithelial and lamina propria lymphocytes. The method was immunoSEQ multiplex PCR; TCRdb's version includes in-frame clones alone and lacks a portion of them. The sample has over 10,000 clones; 60% to 75% are singletons. Sequenced here: ileum tissue, sampled more than 140 days after intestinal transplantation. The receptors were gathered from a human patient who received an intestinal transplant, so some T cells may come from the graft donor.

The rearrangement joins TRBV19 to TRBJ1-1; 10 bases line up with TRBD1. The CDR3 extends over 15 amino acids. Trimming removed 7 bases from V and 3 bases from J; junction bases left unmatched: 8. From germline, CDR1 is LNHDA and CDR2 SQIVND (reference sequence). CDR3 DNA: TGTGCCAGTACCACTGACAGGGGGCATTACACTGAAGCTTTCTTT. Its protein is CASTTDRGHYTEAFF.

The rearrangement links TRBV6-5 to TRBJ1-5; D might be TRBD1 (5 bases). The V end was cut by 2 bases, the J end by 0 bases, with 5 bases between. Germline CDR1 reads MNHEY; CDR2 reads SVGAGI. The CDR3 has 14 amino acids. Here the CDR3 reads CASSYRGSNQPQHF. The CDR3 nucleotides are TGTGCCAGCAGTTACAGGGGTAGCAATCAGCCCCAGCATTTT.

V gene TRBV7-3 combines with J gene TRBJ2-2; 9 bases match TRBD2. Trimming cost V 3 bases and J 6 bases; bases outside gene matches: 2. The CDR3 is made up of 14 amino acids. Germline loops: CDR1 SGHTA, CDR2 FQGTGA. The CDR3 nucleotides are TGTGCCAGCAGCTTTTTAGCGGGAGCCGGGGAGCTGTTTTTT. It encodes CASSFLAGAGELFF.

The V gene is TRBV14, the J gene TRBJ1-1; the match to TRBD1 covers 7 bases. J was trimmed by 6 bases and V by 4 bases; bases with no gene match: 8. Per germline, CDR1 SGHDN and CDR2 FVKESK. The CDR3 length is 14 residues. The CDR3 protein is CASSPRQGGAEAFF. CDR3 nucleotides: TGTGCCAGCAGCCCTCGACAGGGAGGTGCTGAAGCTTTCTTT.

The J gene is TRBJ1-6, the V gene TRBV7-9; 8 bases match TRBD1. There are 15 residues in the CDR3. Germline trimming cut 1 base from V and 9 bases from J; bases unmatched to any gene: 5. Germline assignment: CDR1 SEHNR and CDR2 FQNEAQ (reference sequence). The CDR3 loop reads CASSLVETGASPLHF. In nucleotides, the CDR3 is TGTGCCAGCAGCTTAGTGGAGACAGGGGCTTCACCCCTCCACTTT.

This rearrangement joins TRBV27 to TRBJ2-7; D might be TRBD1 (5 bases). This CDR3 has 14 residues. Trimming took off 2 bases at V and 0 bases at J, with 8 bases between the two ends. The germline CDR1 and CDR2 sequences are MNHEY and SMNVEV (reference sequence). The CDR3 protein is CASSLRQRSYEQYF. The DNA of the CDR3 is TGTGCCAGCAGTTTACGACAGCGCTCCTACGAGCAGTACTTC.

The chain recombines TRBV6-1 with TRBJ2-7; TRBD2 aligns across 10 bases. Germline V gives CDR1 MNHNS, CDR2 SASEGT. V gave up 2 bases and J gave up 1 base; unmatched junction bases: 2. There are 15 residues in the CDR3. CDR3 DNA: TGTGCCAGCAGTGAAAAACTAGCGGGGTCCTACGAGCAGTACTTC. Translated: CASSEKLAGSYEQYF.

The rearrangement joins TRBV27 to TRBJ1-1; 7 bases are a match to TRBD1. CDR1 and CDR2 from the germline V gene are MNHEY and SMNVEV (reference sequence). CDR3 length equals 17 residues. With V trimmed by 2 bases and J by 3 bases, 12 bases remained unmatched. This chain's CDR3 is CASSLHPGQAEDTEAFF. The CDR3 DNA reads TGTGCCAGCAGTTTACACCCCGGACAGGCGGAGGACACTGAAGCTTTCTTT.

V and J are TRBV28 and TRBJ2-1, with no clear D. The CDR3 is 16 residues long. Trimming took off 3 bases at V and 0 bases at J, with 12 bases between the two ends. Germline V gene sequence: CDR1 MDHEN, CDR2 SYDVKM. The CDR3 sequence: CASSFISTHSYNEQFF. DNA for the CDR3: TGTGCCAGCAGTTTTATTAGTACTCACTCCTACAATGAGCAGTTCTTC.

Only a few counts were recorded for this clone. This chain connects TRBV6-1 to TRBJ2-7; 9 bases agree with TRBD1. The CDR3 extends over 13 amino acids. The J segment lost 2 bases and the V segment lost 6 bases, leaving 2 bases of the junction unmatched. Germline V gives CDR1 MNHNS, CDR2 SASEGT. The CDR3 region has the DNA TGTGCCAGCAGGGACAGGGGCCCCTACGAGCAGTACTTC. Its protein product is CASRDRGPYEQYF.

This rearrangement joins TRBV7-3 to TRBJ2-1; TRBD1 matches 11 bases. The ends lost 5 bases at V and 6 bases at J; junction bases unmatched: 6. The CDR3 covers 15 residues. Germline-derived CDR1 and CDR2 are SGHTA and FQGTGA. Here the CDR3 DNA reads TGTGCCAGCAGCCCAATCGGACAGGGGGCCAATGAGCAGTTCTTC. Encoded protein: CASSPIGQGANEQFF.

The CDR3 here is CASSLSVQGQFF. The CDR3 DNA sequence: TGTGCCAGCAGTTTATCCGTCCAGGGTCAGTTCTTC. The chain is built from TRBV28 and TRBJ2-1; D possibly corresponds to TRBD1 (5 bases). Per germline, CDR1 MDHEN and CDR2 SYDVKM. This CDR3 has 12 residues. Trimming removed 1 base at V and 13 bases at J, with 11 bases between.

In this sample, this clone turned up a few times. The chain recombines TRBV9 with TRBJ2-7; D perhaps matches TRBD1 (5 bases). The germline V and J ends were trimmed by 2 bases and 7 bases, with 16 bases remaining between them. The CDR3 is made up of 14 amino acids. Germline V lookup: CDR1 SGDLS, CDR2 YYNGEE. The CDR3 region has the DNA TGTGCCAGCAGCGTTGTGGGGCATCGGTGGGAGCAGTACTTC. Translating gives CASSVVGHRWEQYF. Together with reference TRBV9 and TRBJ2-7, the CDR3 gives the full variable domain: DSGVTQTPKHLITATGQRVTLRCSPRSGDLSVYWYQQSLDQGLQFLIQYYNGEERAKGNILERFSAQQFPDLHSELNLSSLELGDSALYFCASSVVGHRWEQYFGPGTRLTVT.

The rearrangement joins TRBV25-1 to TRBJ2-7; TRBD1 might be the D (6 bases). The germline V gene encodes CDR1 MGHDK and CDR2 SYGVNS. The CDR3 has 17 amino acids. The germline V and J ends were trimmed by 3 bases and 1 base, with 19 bases remaining between them. The DNA of the CDR3 is TGTGCCAGCAGTGACCCATCCAGGGGCGGGCGTTCCTACGAGCAGTACTTC. Translated, it gives CASSDPSRGGRSYEQYF.

This clone was detected only a few times. The gene calls are TRBV7-9 and TRBJ2-7; maybe TRBD1 (5 bases). Germline CDR1 SEHNR, CDR2 FQNEAQ (reference sequence). Trimming left V 3 bases short and J 4 bases short, with 10 bases between. The CDR3 has 13 amino acids. The CDR3 DNA reads TGTGCCAGCAGCTTTGACGACAGTTACGAGCAGTACTTC. Its translation is CASSFDDSYEQYF.

The chain is built from TRBV11-2 and TRBJ2-6, with unresolved D. The germline gives CDR1 SGHAT, CDR2 FQNNGV. Deletions cut 6 bases from V and 2 bases from J, with 11 bases between. This CDR3 has 15 residues. CDR3 protein: CASSLEFPGANVLTF. The DNA for the CDR3 is TGTGCCAGCAGTCTGGAGTTTCCTGGGGCCAACGTCCTGACTTTC. Combining the CDR3 with reference TRBV11-2 and TRBJ2-6 gives the whole variable domain EAGVAQSPRYKIIEKRQSVAFWCNPISGHATLYWYQQILGQGPKLLIQFQNNGVVDDSQLPKDRFSAERLKGVDSTLKIQPAKLEDSAVYLCASSLEFPGANVLTFGAGSRLTVL.

V is TRBV4-2 and J is TRBJ2-7; D is possibly TRBD1 (6 bases). CDR3 length: 16 residues. V was trimmed by 0 bases and J by 3 bases, leaving 15 bases between them. The V gene's germline CDR1 is LGHNA and CDR2 YNFKEQ. The CDR3 DNA sequence: TGTGCCAGCAGCCAAGAATTACCAGGGGAGAGCTACGAGCAGTACTTC. Encoded protein: CASSQELPGESYEQYF.

The chain joins TRBV7-3 to TRBJ2-7, with D tentatively TRBD2 (5 bases). The V end lost 5 bases, the J end lost 6 bases, and 17 bases lay between the germline ends. From germline, CDR1 is SGHTA and CDR2 FQGTGA. The CDR3 has 14 amino acids. This CDR3 reads CASSPGLASREQYF. The CDR3 bases are TGTGCCAGCAGCCCCGGACTGGCCTCTCGCGAGCAGTACTTC. The full variable domain, in which reference TRBV7-3 and TRBJ2-7 provide the parts outside the CDR3, is GAGVSQTPSNKVTEKGKYVELRCDPISGHTALYWYRQSLGQGPEFLIYFQGTGAADDSGLPNDRFFAVRPEGSVSTLKIQRTERGDSAVYLCASSPGLASREQYFGPGTRLTVT.